Below, one TCR beta chain is given with its context. This sample was included in a study of blood T cell repertoires in COVID-19. Overall study: COVID-19 samples collected from the United States, Italy and Spain covered acute and convalescent phases.

In the original processing: It was from reference gene primer amplification that nucleated cell counts were estimated. The data were produced by immunoSEQ multiplex PCR, yet TCRdb's version contains in-frame clones alone and is incomplete. The DNA gave D and trimming, while V, J and clone size come from that table. The sample lists 370,000 or so clones, 81% occurring once. This CDR3 comprises 16 residues. In germline, CDR1 is LNHDA, CDR2 SQIVND (reference sequence). The V end lost 3 bases, the J end lost 2 bases, and 14 bases lay between the germline ends. Source material: peripheral blood. The receptor's source is a human donor with acute or convalescent COVID-19. The donor label of this sample is uncertain. V is TRBV19 and J is TRBJ1-5; TRBD1 might be the D (5 bases). In nucleotides, the CDR3 is TGTGCCAGTAGTATCCCCGGGGGAAATGGCAATCAGCCCCAGCATTTT. Its translation is CASSIPGGNGNQPQHF.